The 5 T cell receptor beta chains reported below all come from one sample, sequenced in a study of cytomegalovirus exposure and HLA in healthy donors. PCR primers comprised 60 Vbeta and 13 Jbeta primers. This table comes from immunoSEQ multiplex PCR, and its TCRdb copy is limited to in-frame clones, with some not included. The sample lists approximately 97,000 clones, 73% occurring once. Specimen: PBMCs. Every receptor here comes from a man aged 35 to 55 in good health and CMV-seronegative.

This clone was seen only once. J is TRBJ1-1 and V is TRBV7-2; D uncertain. V lost 0 bases and J 6 bases, leaving 8 bases between the germline ends. The length of the CDR3 is 13 residues. From germline, CDR1 is SGHTA and CDR2 FQGNSA. The CDR3 sequence: CASSLASTAEAFF. The CDR3 nucleotides are TGTGCCAGCAGCTTAGCGAGCACCGCTGAAGCTTTCTTT.

The chain combines TRBV28 with TRBJ2-7, with TRBD1 matching 9 bases. Germline CDR1 and CDR2: MDHEN and SYDVKM. The CDR3 is 16 amino acids. V gave up 1 base and J gave up 4 bases; unmatched junction bases: 8. The CDR3 spells CASSLSGTGFFYEQYF. DNA of the CDR3: TGTGCCAGCAGTTTATCCGGGACAGGGTTTTTTTACGAGCAGTACTTC.

V gene TRBV4-3 combines with J gene TRBJ2-7; TRBD1 is a possible D gene (5 bases). V was clipped by 0 bases and J by 3 bases, with 9 bases between them. The CDR3 is made up of 14 amino acids. In germline, CDR1 is LGHNA, CDR2 YSLEER. The CDR3 reads CASSQDARGYEQYF. As DNA, the CDR3 is TGCGCCAGCAGCCAAGATGCAAGGGGCTACGAGCAGTACTTC.

The chain couples TRBV5-1 to TRBJ1-4, with TRBD1 matching over 8 bases. With 3 bases clipped from V and 5 bases from J, the junction kept 3 bases outside the gene matches. Germline V CDR1 and CDR2: SGHRS, YFSETQ. This CDR3 is built from 14 residues. The CDR3 coding sequence is TGCGCCAGCAGCTGGGGGACAGGCAATGAAAAACTGTTTTTT. Its protein product is CASSWGTGNEKLFF.

This chain joins TRBV6-4 and TRBJ1-5; 9 bases agree with TRBD1. The CDR3 extends over 16 amino acids. From germline, CDR1 is MRHNA and CDR2 SNTAGT. The trim removed 3 bases at V and 4 bases at J, leaving 7 bases unmatched. Written as DNA, the CDR3 is TGTGCCAGCAGTGATTGGGACAGGGACGAAAATCAGCCCCAGCATTTT. Protein: CASSDWDRDENQPQHF.